A single sample gave rise to the 5 T cell receptor beta chains below, sequenced in a study of T cells in Graves' hyperthyroidism and ophthalmopathy. The source material, RNA transcripts, was used to amplify TCR beta CDR3 regions. HTBI primers drove first-round RT-PCR of the TCR CDR3. TCRdb redid the calling of the multiplex PCR reads with MiXCR, one entry per CDR3 protein. The data hold roughly 500,000 distinct CDR3 sequences, with 46% observed a single time. Sample: peripheral blood or thyroid tissue (not recorded which). The source is an adult woman with Graves' disease, either hyperthyroidism or ophthalmopathy (not recorded which).

This clonotype was recorded at least ten times. The V gene is TRBV11-2, the J gene TRBJ2-2; D is uncertain. V gave up 1 base and J gave up 7 bases, with 4 bases separating them. The germline gives CDR1 SGHAT, CDR2 FQNNGV. The CDR3 sequence is 12 residues long. In nucleotides, the CDR3 is TGTGCCAGCAGCTTAGGTGACGGGGAGCTGTTTTTT. Protein product: CASSLGDGELFF.

The rearrangement joins TRBV15 to TRBJ2-3, with D possibly matching TRBD2 (7 bases). Trimming removed 4 bases at V and 4 bases at J, with 15 bases between. The CDR3 runs 15 residues. CDR1 LNHNV and CDR2 YYDKDF come from the germline V gene (reference sequence). Here the CDR3 reads CATSKVQGRADTQYF. DNA for the CDR3: TGTGCCACCAGCAAGGTGCAGGGGAGGGCAGATACGCAGTATTTT.

This clonotype was picked up many times. The chain combines TRBV11-2 with TRBJ2-7; TRBD2 matches at 8 bases. Germline V gives CDR1 SGHAT, CDR2 FQNNGV. The CDR3 has 14 amino acids. J gave up 6 bases and V 6 bases, and 10 bases lay outside the gene matches. The CDR3 DNA is TGTGCCAGCAGACGAGCGGGAGAGGCTGGCGAGCAGTACTTC. Translating gives CASRRAGEAGEQYF. Drawing the rest from reference TRBV11-2 and TRBJ2-7, the complete variable domain is EAGVAQSPRYKIIEKRQSVAFWCNPISGHATLYWYQQILGQGPKLLIQFQNNGVVDDSQLPKDRFSAERLKGVDSTLKIQPAKLEDSAVYLCASRRAGEAGEQYFGPGTRLTVT.

This clonotype has a count of ten or more. This chain uses TRBV7-9 with TRBJ1-6, with 7 bases fitting TRBD1. CDR1 is SEHNR and CDR2 is FQNEAQ in the germline V gene (reference sequence). The CDR3 runs 14 residues. The junction had 4 bases not matched to a gene; V was cut back by 5 bases and J by 6 bases. CDR3 bases: TGTGCCAGCAGCCACCGGGACAGTAATTCACCCCTCCACTTT. It yields the protein CASSHRDSNSPLHF.

The genes are TRBV20-1 and TRBJ2-7; 10 bases map to TRBD1. V dropped 6 bases and J dropped 6; count of bases not matched to a gene: 8. Germline V gene sequence: CDR1 DFQATT, CDR2 SNEGSKA (reference sequence). This CDR3 region has 13 residues. CDR3 DNA sequence: TGCAGTGCCGGGTTGGGACAGGGGTTCGAGCAGTACTTC. Translating it yields CSAGLGQGFEQYF.